The 29 T cell receptor beta chains below were found in one sample sequenced in a study of T cells after yellow fever vaccination. TCRdb ran MiXCR on the 5' RACE reads and lists one entry per CDR3 protein. The sample includes 12,000 or so distinct CDR3 sequences, roughly 6% seen only once; the top ten take 0.93%. Sequences were derived from PBMCs, either bulk or a sorted T-cell subset (CD4+, CD8+, memory, or dextramer-sorted; not recorded which), sampled on the day of the yellow fever booster vaccination. Receptor source: a man aged 30-40 years who received the YFV17D yellow fever vaccine.

This clonotype occurred many times. The rearrangement joins TRBV29-1 to TRBJ2-5, with a weak D call TRBD2 (6 bases). Trimming took 2 bases from V and 5 from J, leaving 12 bases between them. The length of the CDR3 is 13 residues. The V gene's germline CDR1 is SQVTM and CDR2 ANQGSEA. In nucleotides, the CDR3 is TGCAGCGTTGAACGGCGGGGTGGTGAGACCCAGTACTTC. Protein product: CSVERRGGETQYF. Using reference TRBV29-1 and TRBJ2-5 for the parts outside the CDR3, the full variable domain is SAVISQKPSRDICQRGTSLTIQCQVDSQVTMMFWYRQQPGQSLTLIATANQGSEATYESGFVIDKFPISRPNLTFSTLTVSNMSPEDSSIYLCSVERRGGETQYFGPGTRLLVL.

This clonotype was recorded at least ten times. The chain employs TRBV5-1 and TRBJ1-5; 9 bases match TRBD1. CDR1 SGHRS and CDR2 YFSETQ come from the germline V gene. V trimming: 4 bases; J trimming: 3 bases; junction bases outside the gene matches: 5. This CDR3 spans 15 amino acids. CDR3: CASSADRGVNQPQHF. The CDR3 DNA reads TGCGCCAGCAGCGCGGACAGGGGAGTCAATCAGCCCCAGCATTTT.

By its share, this clonotype is medium-sized. CDR3 amino acids: CASSQVGQTRSYEQYF. CDR3 nucleotides: TGCGCCAGCAGCCAAGTAGGACAGACCCGCTCCTACGAGCAGTACTTC. This chain joins TRBV4-3 and TRBJ2-7, with D possibly being TRBD1 (6 bases). Trimming took 1 base from V and 0 from J, leaving 13 bases between them. This CDR3 has 16 amino acids. In germline, CDR1 is LGHNA, CDR2 YSLEER.

Remarks on this clonotype: A junction boundary mismatches the germline segment, possibly from a read error. The chain employs TRBV12-3 or TRBV12-4 and TRBJ1-1, with unresolved D. This CDR3 comprises 13 residues. Written as DNA, the CDR3 is TGTACCAGCAGTTATACTTGGGGCACTGAAGCTTTCTTT. It is translated as CTSSYTWGTEAFF.

This clonotype was counted at least ten times. V usage is TRBV3-1 and J usage is TRBJ2-3, with 7 bases that match TRBD2. The CDR3 runs 15 residues. V was clipped by 2 bases and J by 6 bases; unmatched bases: 8. CDR1 is LGHDT, CDR2 YNNKEL, per germline (reference sequence). CDR3 DNA: TGTGCCAGCAGCCAATACCTAGCGGCCACTGATACGCAGTATTTT. This encodes CASSQYLAATDTQYF.

This clonotype was counted ten times or more. The genes are TRBV7-9 and TRBJ2-4; TRBD1 might be the D (6 bases). This CDR3 has 13 amino acids. In germline, CDR1 is SEHNR, CDR2 FQNEAQ (reference sequence). V dropped 1 base and J dropped 5 bases, with 6 bases sitting between them. The DNA of the CDR3 is TGTGCCAGCAGCTTAGGGGGGCAAAACATTCAGTACTTC. It yields the protein CASSLGGQNIQYF.

This clonotype was recorded many times. The J gene is TRBJ2-2, the V gene TRBV4-1; D is uncertain. V gave up 2 bases and J gave up 2 bases, with 12 bases separating them. Germline lookup yields CDR1 MGHRA and CDR2 YSYEKL. The CDR3 is 16 residues long. As DNA, the CDR3 is TGCGCCAGCAGCCAACTGGGTTCGAAAAACACCGGGGAGCTGTTTTTT. Protein: CASSQLGSKNTGELFF.

This clonotype was detected many times. The chain links TRBV18 to TRBJ1-2; a possible D gene is TRBD1 (5 bases). Germline values: CDR1 KGHSH, CDR2 LQKENI. This CDR3 has 16 amino acids. V lost 0 bases to trimming and J lost 7 bases, with 18 bases between them. The CDR3 protein is CASSPPLKGRRGGYTF. The CDR3 nucleotides read TGTGCCAGCTCACCACCGCTCAAGGGGCGCCGGGGTGGCTACACCTTC.

By its share, this clonotype is medium-sized (0.01 to 0.1%). The V and J genes are TRBV29-1 and TRBJ2-3, with D unclear. The ends were cut back, 4 bases at V and 5 bases at J, with 10 bases in the middle. The germline CDR1 and CDR2 sequences are SQVTM and ANQGSEA. The CDR3 runs 12 residues. The DNA for the CDR3 is TGCAGCGTTGTCATGTGGGGAGATACGCAGTATTTT. Protein product: CSVVMWGDTQYF.

This clonotype was observed many times. This chain joins TRBV20-1 and TRBJ2-2; 7 positions agree with TRBD1. Trimming cost V 0 bases and J 1 base; bases outside gene matches: 5. CDR1 is DFQATT, CDR2 SNEGSKA, per germline (reference sequence). The CDR3 spans 16 residues. CDR3 bases: TGCAGTGCTAGAGACCAAAGGACAGGGAACACCGGGGAGCTGTTTTTT. Translation gives CSARDQRTGNTGELFF.

There are many counts of this clonotype. The chain links TRBV2 to TRBJ2-4; D possibly uses TRBD1 or TRBD2 (6 bases each). CDR3 size: 14 residues. Trimming stripped 6 bases from V and 8 bases from J, with 17 bases between. The germline CDR1 and CDR2 sequences are SNHLY and FYNNEI. The CDR3 region is CASSYRWRGDIQYF. In DNA, the CDR3 is TGTGCCAGCAGCTACAGGTGGAGGGGGGACATTCAGTACTTC.

This clonotype counts as medium-sized. The chain combines TRBV20-1 with TRBJ2-5; TRBD1 matches 7 bases. The junction had 14 bases not matched to a gene; V was cut back by 0 bases and J by 7 bases. The CDR3 contains 16 residues. CDR1 and CDR2 from the germline V gene are DFQATT and SNEGSKA (reference sequence). The CDR3 nucleotides read TGCAGTGCTAGAGATCATCTAGAGGGGGCCTTAGGGACCCAGTACTTC. It encodes CSARDHLEGALGTQYF.

Judged by abundance, this clonotype is medium-sized (0.01 to 0.1%). The genes are TRBV29-1 and TRBJ2-1, with no clear D. Trimming pared 1 base from V and 6 bases from J, leaving 13 bases between. The CDR3 sequence is 14 residues long. The germline V gene has CDR1 SQVTM and CDR2 ANQGSEA. CDR3 residues: CSVEGAADTNEQFF. The DNA for the CDR3 is TGCAGCGTTGAAGGTGCAGCTGATACCAATGAGCAGTTCTTC.

The sample holds many counts of this clonotype. CDR3 amino acids: CASSVIGGRAKTQYF. CDR3 bases: TGTGCCAGCAGCGTAATTGGCGGGAGGGCCAAGACCCAGTACTTC. The V and J genes are TRBV9 and TRBJ2-5; 9 positions match TRBD2. The CDR3 is 15 residues long. Germline CDR1 and CDR2: SGDLS and YYNGEE. The junction had 7 bases not matched to a gene; V was cut back by 1 base and J by 6 bases.

The sample holds many counts of this clonotype. The V and J genes are TRBV20-1 and TRBJ2-5; 7 bases agree with TRBD2. In germline, CDR1 is DFQATT, CDR2 SNEGSKA (reference sequence). The trim removed 0 bases at V and 4 bases at J, leaving 8 bases unmatched. This CDR3 is 15 amino acids long. CDR3 residues: CSARDWEGQGETQYF. CDR3 DNA sequence: TGCAGTGCTAGAGACTGGGAGGGCCAGGGAGAGACCCAGTACTTC.

This clonotype has ten or more counts. The chain couples TRBV5-6 to TRBJ2-3; D unclear. Germline V gene data show CDR1 as SGHDT and CDR2 as YYEEEE. V was trimmed by 7 bases and J by 3 bases, leaving 18 bases between them. This CDR3 has 15 amino acids. The CDR3 loop reads CASRLGRKETDTQYF. CDR3 nucleotides: TGTGCCAGCCGGCTCGGACGGAAGGAGACAGATACGCAGTATTTT.

The chain is built from TRBV11-2 and TRBJ2-3, with D uncertain. Trimming removed 8 bases from V and 5 bases from J, with 17 bases in between. This CDR3 contains 14 residues. Germline CDR1 reads SGHAT; CDR2 reads FQNNGV. The CDR3 protein is CASCPSTWGDTQYF. The CDR3, as DNA: TGTGCCAGCTGCCCCTCCACTTGGGGAGATACGCAGTATTTT.

This clonotype is medium-sized. The rearrangement links TRBV12-3 or TRBV12-4 to TRBJ1-3, with a weak D call TRBD1 (5 bases). Trimming stripped 3 bases from V and 0 bases from J, with 6 bases between. The CDR3 contains 14 residues. CDR3 in amino acids: CASSLTDSGNTIYF. The CDR3 bases are TGTGCCAGCAGTTTGACAGACTCTGGAAACACCATATATTTT.

This clonotype was detected many times. V usage is TRBV24-1 and J usage is TRBJ2-7; D is possibly TRBD2 (5 bases). V was trimmed by 9 bases and J by 3 bases, leaving 23 bases between them. Germline V gene sequence: CDR1 KGHDR, CDR2 SFDVKD. This CDR3 is built from 16 residues. CDR3 DNA: TGTGCCACCCTCCGGTGGCGGGTATCATGGCTCTACGAGCAGTACTTC. It codes for CATLRWRVSWLYEQYF.

This clonotype showed up many times. The genes are TRBV7-7 and TRBJ2-7; 7 bases fit TRBD2. The V gene end was trimmed by 3 bases and the J gene end by 5 bases; junction bases not matched to a gene: 7. There are 14 residues in the CDR3. Looked up from germline, CDR1 is SSHAT and CDR2 is FNYEAQ (reference sequence). CDR3 region: CASSLTGGSNEQYF. CDR3 sequence (DNA): TGTGCCAGCAGCTTGACGGGCGGGAGTAACGAGCAGTACTTC.

This clonotype has at least ten counts. This chain connects TRBV9 to TRBJ2-7, with 8 bases that match TRBD2. Germline trimming cut 7 bases from V and 0 bases from J; bases unmatched to any gene: 6. Germline V gene lookup returns CDR1 SGDLS and CDR2 YYNGEE. The CDR3 contains 14 residues. The CDR3 region is CASSRGRISYEQYF. CDR3 bases: TGTGCCAGCTCCCGCGGGAGGATCTCCTACGAGCAGTACTTC.

The sample holds many counts of this clonotype. The gene calls are TRBV19 and TRBJ2-2; weak D call: TRBD2 (6 bases). With 7 bases removed from V and 7 bases from J, the gap between germline ends came to 13 bases. The CDR3 extends over 13 amino acids. Germline CDR1 and CDR2: LNHDA and SQIVND (reference sequence). This CDR3 reads CASMSGEGGELFF. CDR3 nucleotide sequence: TGTGCCAGTATGTCGGGAGAGGGCGGGGAGCTGTTTTTT.

This clonotype was seen repeatedly, ten times or more. This chain connects TRBV7-6 to TRBJ2-7; a possible D gene is TRBD2 (6 bases). V lost 3 bases, J lost 7 bases, and 10 bases lay in between. Germline V CDR1 and CDR2: SGHVS, FNYEAQ. This CDR3 region has 12 residues. Here the CDR3 reads CASSLSGGEQYF. In DNA form, the CDR3 reads TGTGCCAGCAGCTTGAGTGGGGGGGAGCAGTACTTC. Complete variable domain (other parts from reference TRBV7-6 and TRBJ2-7): GAGVSQSPRYKVTKRGQDVALRCDPISGHVSLYWYRQALGQGPEFLTYFNYEAQQDKSGLPNDRFSAERPEGSISTLTIQRTEQRDSAMYRCASSLSGGEQYFGPGTRLTVT.

This clonotype is medium-sized by share. The chain uses TRBV6-6 and TRBJ2-1; D unclear. CDR1 and CDR2 (germline): MNHNY, SVGAGI (reference sequence). The CDR3 is 11 residues long. Trimming left V 9 bases short and J 6 bases short, with 9 bases between. CDR3 region: CASSRGNEQFF. CDR3 sequence (DNA): TGTGCCAGTAGTCGTGGCAATGAGCAGTTCTTC.

This clonotype is labeled as medium-sized (0.01 to 0.1%). The chain is built from TRBV6-5 and TRBJ2-7; 11 bases map to TRBD2. V dropped 6 bases and J dropped 3; count of bases not matched to a gene: 7. The CDR3 is 15 amino acids. Germline CDR1 MNHEY, CDR2 SVGAGI. The DNA for the CDR3 is TGTGCCAGCAGGCCCCTAGCGGGAGGACTCTACGAGCAGTACTTC. It codes for CASRPLAGGLYEQYF.

This clonotype was observed many times. The rearrangement links TRBV6-5 to TRBJ1-2; D is perhaps TRBD1 (5 bases). V lost 7 bases and J 8 bases, leaving 17 bases between the germline ends. The CDR3 totals 13 residues. Germline CDR1 MNHEY, CDR2 SVGAGI. The CDR3 bases are TGTGCCAGCACCCAAGACAGACAAATCGGCTACACCTTC. Its translation: CASTQDRQIGYTF.

At least ten counts were recorded for this clonotype. This chain connects TRBV6-1 to TRBJ2-7; 10 bases are shared with TRBD2. The length of the CDR3 is 16 residues. Unmatched junction bases numbered 8, after V lost 6 bases and J lost 0 bases. Germline V gene data show CDR1 as MNHNS and CDR2 as SASEGT. The CDR3 loop is CASRHPIAGGSYEQYF. The CDR3 DNA reads TGTGCCAGCAGACACCCTATAGCGGGAGGCTCCTACGAGCAGTACTTC.

The sample holds many counts of this clonotype. The chain joins TRBV7-8 to TRBJ2-5; 10 bases line up with TRBD2. J was trimmed by 2 bases and V by 5 bases; bases with no gene match: 8. The CDR3 covers 16 residues. The V gene's germline CDR1 is SGHVS and CDR2 FQNEAQ. CDR3 sequence: CASSRPSGRAQETQYF. Written as DNA, the CDR3 is TGTGCCAGCAGCCGACCAAGCGGGAGGGCTCAAGAGACCCAGTACTTC.

This clonotype was counted between two and nine times. This rearrangement joins TRBV5-4 to TRBJ1-6; D is perhaps TRBD1 (6 bases). Trimming removed 4 bases at V and 9 bases at J, with 17 bases between. The CDR3 length is 15 residues. CDR1 and CDR2 (germline): SGHNT, YYREEE (reference sequence). The CDR3 bases are TGTGCCAGCAGCCCGACAGGTGGGATGAGTTCACCCCTCCACTTT. It codes for CASSPTGGMSSPLHF.